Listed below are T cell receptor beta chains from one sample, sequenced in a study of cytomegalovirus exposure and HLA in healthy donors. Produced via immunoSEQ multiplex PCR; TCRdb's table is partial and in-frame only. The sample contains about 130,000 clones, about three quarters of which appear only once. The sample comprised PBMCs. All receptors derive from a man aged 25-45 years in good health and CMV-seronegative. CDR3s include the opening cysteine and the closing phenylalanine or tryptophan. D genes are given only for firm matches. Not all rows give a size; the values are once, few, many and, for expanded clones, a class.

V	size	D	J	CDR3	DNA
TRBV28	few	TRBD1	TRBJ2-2	CASSWDRSNTGELFF	TGTGCCAGCAGTTGGGACAGGTCGAACACCGGGGAGCTGTTTTTT
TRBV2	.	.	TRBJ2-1	CASREGASGFEQFF	TGTGCCAGCAGAGAGGGGGCTAGCGGGTTTGAGCAGTTCTTC
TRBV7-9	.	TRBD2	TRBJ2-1	CASTFAFGLVADEQFF	TGTGCCAGCACCTTCGCTTTCGGACTAGTCGCCGATGAGCAGTTCTTC
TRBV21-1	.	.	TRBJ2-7	CASSKTLRQDYEQYF	TGTGCCAGCAGCAAAACCCTAAGACAGGACTACGAGCAGTACTTC
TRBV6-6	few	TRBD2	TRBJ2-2	CASSGRLAGVTGELFF	TGTGCCAGCAGTGGTAGACTAGCGGGGGTCACCGGGGAGCTGTTTTTT
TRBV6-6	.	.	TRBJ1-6	CASSYRGNNSPLHF	TGTGCCAGCAGTTACAGGGGCAATAATTCACCCCTCCACTTT
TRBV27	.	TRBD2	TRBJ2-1	CASSPIGTSGHNEQFF	TGTGCCAGCAGTCCAATCGGGACTAGCGGACACAATGAGCAGTTCTTC
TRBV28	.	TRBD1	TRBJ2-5	CASTSGQGVETQYF	TGTGCCAGCACTTCCGGACAGGGCGTGGAGACCCAGTACTTC
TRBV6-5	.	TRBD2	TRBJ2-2	CASNLAGGTGELFF	TGTGCCAGCAACCTAGCGGGGGGGACCGGGGAGCTGTTTTTT
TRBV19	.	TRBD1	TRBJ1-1	CASRGGQLNTEAFF	TGTGCCAGTAGGGGGGGACAGTTGAACACTGAAGCTTTCTTT
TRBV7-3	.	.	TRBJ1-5	CASSLKGPGHLNQPQHF	TGTGCCAGCAGCTTAAAAGGACCGGGACACCTCAATCAGCCCCAGCATTTT
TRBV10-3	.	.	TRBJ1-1	CAIRADRRNTEAFF	TGTGCCATCAGGGCCGACAGGCGGAACACTGAAGCTTTCTTT
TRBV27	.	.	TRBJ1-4	CASRPIGGEKLFF	TGTGCCAGCAGACCTATCGGGGGGGAAAAACTGTTTTTT
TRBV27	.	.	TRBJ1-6	CASSFTDLRYNSPLHF	TGTGCCAGCAGTTTCACAGACCTAAGATATAATTCACCCCTCCACTTT
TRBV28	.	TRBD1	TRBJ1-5	CASSLGQPYSNQPQHF	TGTGCCAGCAGTTTGGGACAGCCCTATAGCAATCAGCCCCAGCATTTT
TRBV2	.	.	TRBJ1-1	CASGELNTEAFF	TGTGCCTCCGGGGAGTTGAACACTGAAGCTTTCTTT
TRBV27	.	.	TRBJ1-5	CASRSTGRANQPQHF	TGTGCCAGCAGGTCTACAGGGAGAGCTAATCAGCCCCAGCATTTT
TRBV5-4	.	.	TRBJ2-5	CASTPGYAPGETQYF	TGTGCCAGCACCCCGGGTTATGCGCCGGGAGAGACCCAGTACTTC
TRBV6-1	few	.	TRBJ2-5	CASSFGQETQYF	TGTGCCAGCAGTTTCGGCCAAGAGACCCAGTACTTC
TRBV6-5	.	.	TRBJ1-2	CATAGDGYTF	TGTGCCACTGCAGGGGACGGCTACACCTTC
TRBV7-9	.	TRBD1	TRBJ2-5	CASIQGPPGQGQETQYF	TGTGCCAGCATCCAAGGACCTCCGGGACAGGGGCAAGAGACCCAGTACTTC
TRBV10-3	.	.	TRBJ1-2	CAISDDSYGYTF	TGTGCCATCAGTGACGACAGCTATGGCTACACCTTC
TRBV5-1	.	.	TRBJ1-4	CASSLKGGADEKLFF	TGCGCCAGCAGCTTAAAGGGCGGGGCGGATGAAAAACTGTTTTTT
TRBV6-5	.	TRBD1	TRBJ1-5	CASSYLTGGNQPQHF	TGTGCCAGCAGTTACTTAACAGGGGGGAATCAGCCCCAGCATTTT
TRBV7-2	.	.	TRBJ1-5	CANTWVQGKEHQPQHF	TGTGCCAACACCTGGGTGCAGGGAAAGGAGCATCAGCCCCAGCATTTT
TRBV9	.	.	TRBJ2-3	CASSAITSTDTQYF	TGTGCCAGCAGCGCTATTACTAGCACAGATACGCAGTATTTT
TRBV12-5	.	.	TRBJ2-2	CASGLVSGGELFF	TGTGCTAGTGGTTTGGTTAGTGGCGGGGAGCTGTTTTTT